This TCR beta chain was obtained from a study of hypomethylating agent response in myelodysplastic syndrome. Profiled with immunoSEQ multiplex PCR; TCRdb holds only in-frame clones, not every one. The sample holds 6,600 or so clones, 85% to 90% seen once. The CDR3 is made up of 15 amino acids. Trimming cost V 0 bases and J 3 bases, with 12 bases left between them. Per the germline V gene, CDR1 is LGHNA and CDR2 is YSLEER. This material consisted of bone marrow, taken before or after starting hypomethylating agent treatment for myelodysplastic syndrome (not recorded which). This TCR derives from a human donor with myelodysplastic syndrome. The chain joins TRBV4-3 to TRBJ2-7; D may be TRBD1 (6 bases). The CDR3 spells CASSQDRGQLYEQYF. The CDR3 DNA reads as TGCGCCAGCAGCCAAGATAGAGGACAGCTCTACGAGCAGTACTTC.